This T cell receptor (beta chain) is drawn from a study of cytomegalovirus exposure and HLA in healthy donors. Across the study: Early released data comprised approximately 85 million unique TCRs from HLA-typed donors. Study-level findings and limits: A reported reduction in N-insertions relative to the roughly 700-donor mean was seen in an Asian-associated ancestry cluster in a later analysis. Cytomegalovirus association was listed for 150 or so TCR beta chains. CMV serostatus was the sole immune exposure information available.

It was with 60 Vbeta and 13 Jbeta primers that the PCR ran. The repertoire was sequenced with immunoSEQ multiplex PCR; TCRdb's copy has only in-frame clones and lacks some. The table shows 85,000 to 90,000 clones, with about three quarters occurring only once. In this sample, this clone turned up a few times. Its antigen is unknown. The sample was PBMCs. The sequence was collected from a man under 40 in good health and CMV-seropositive.

As DNA, the CDR3 is TGTGCCAGCAACCCTACAGGGCCCCTTAACTATGGCTACACCTTC. The encoded protein is CASNPTGPLNYGYTF. The J gene is TRBJ1-2, the V gene TRBV6-6; TRBD1 might be the D (6 bases). The CDR3 contains 15 residues. Germline assignment: CDR1 MNHNY and CDR2 SVGAGI (reference sequence). The germline V and J ends were trimmed by 7 bases and 1 base, with 16 bases remaining between them.